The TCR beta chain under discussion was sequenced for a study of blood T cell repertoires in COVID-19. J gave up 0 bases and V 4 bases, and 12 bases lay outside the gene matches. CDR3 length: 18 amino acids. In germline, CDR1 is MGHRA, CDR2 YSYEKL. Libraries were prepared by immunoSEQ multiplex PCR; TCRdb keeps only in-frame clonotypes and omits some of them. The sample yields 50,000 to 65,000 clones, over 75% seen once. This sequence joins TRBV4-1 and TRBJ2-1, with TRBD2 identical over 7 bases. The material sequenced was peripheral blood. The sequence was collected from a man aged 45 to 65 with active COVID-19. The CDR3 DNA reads TGCGCCAGCAGCCGAACGGGCGCGGGAGCGGGCTCCTACAATGAGCAGTTCTTC. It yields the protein CASSRTGAGAGSYNEQFF.